This is a list of T cell receptor beta chains from one sample in a study of regulatory T cells in long-lasting Graves disease. Via MiXCR, TCRdb re-called the multiplex PCR reads, giving one row per CDR3 protein. Here the sample spans hundreds of thousands of distinct CDR3 sequences, roughly 15% being singletons. The sample was also reused in another study, on T cells in Graves' hyperthyroidism and ophthalmopathy.

The input for sequencing was peripheral blood mononuclear cells (PBMCs), taken at new diagnosis, from a patient treated with antithyroid drugs. These receptors all come from a woman aged 25 to 45 with Graves disease. CDR3s leave out the opening cysteine and the closing phenylalanine or tryptophan. The order of the fields is J gene, V gene, D gene, CDR3 protein. D genes are given only for firm matches.

TRBJ2-1,TRBV20-1,TRBD2,SAQGGRGDYNEQF
TRBJ2-1,TRBV24-1,TRBD1,ATSGTGQGFTWF
TRBJ1-2,TRBV28,-,ASKSGLANYGYT
TRBJ1-5,TRBV6-1,-,ASTDQQLRSWSENQPQH
TRBJ2-1,TRBV28,-,ASSLRLYNEQF
TRBJ1-4,TRBV28,-,ASTGPLGEKLF
TRBJ1-2,TRBV30,-,AWSGFGGALGYGYT
TRBJ1-1,TRBV29-1,TRBD1,SVEGALHTEAF
TRBJ2-1,TRBV28,TRBD1,ASSLRYTRTGNYNEQF
TRBJ1-3,TRBV29-1,-,SVGDLSGNTIY
TRBJ2-5,TRBV5-6,TRBD2,ASSSGPRASGPGGETQY
TRBJ1-1,TRBV4-1,-,ASSHHNRDRGLRFTEAF
TRBJ2-1,TRBV4-1,TRBD2,ASNRLAGGSSYNEQF
TRBJ1-5,TRBV12-3/TRBV12-4,-,ASSHPGQSNQPQH
TRBJ1-4,TRBV4-1,TRBD1,ASSPPSSTGTDEKLF
TRBJ2-1,TRBV6-2/TRBV6-3,-,AFLRDPYNEQF
TRBJ2-5,TRBV20-1,TRBD1,SARETGAGKETQY
TRBJ2-7,TRBV25-1,-,ASPTRGTAYEQY
TRBJ1-5,TRBV28,-,ASSDGESWGSNQPQH
TRBJ1-6,TRBV7-2,-,ASSLGVGNSPLH
TRBJ2-2,TRBV7-8,-,ASSATGTPNTGELF
TRBJ1-5,TRBV24-1,-,ATSEGGKGNQPQH
TRBJ2-7,TRBV2,-,ASSWMDEQY
TRBJ2-2,TRBV5-4,-,ASSLRLRGGELF
TRBJ2-5,TRBV7-9,TRBD1,ASSWRTGETETQY
TRBJ1-2,TRBV19,-,ASTEERDYGYT
TRBJ2-1,TRBV9,-,ASGFYNEQF
TRBJ1-1,TRBV28,-,ASSLSAGEAF
TRBJ2-7,TRBV4-1,-,ASSQESKHRTPYEQY